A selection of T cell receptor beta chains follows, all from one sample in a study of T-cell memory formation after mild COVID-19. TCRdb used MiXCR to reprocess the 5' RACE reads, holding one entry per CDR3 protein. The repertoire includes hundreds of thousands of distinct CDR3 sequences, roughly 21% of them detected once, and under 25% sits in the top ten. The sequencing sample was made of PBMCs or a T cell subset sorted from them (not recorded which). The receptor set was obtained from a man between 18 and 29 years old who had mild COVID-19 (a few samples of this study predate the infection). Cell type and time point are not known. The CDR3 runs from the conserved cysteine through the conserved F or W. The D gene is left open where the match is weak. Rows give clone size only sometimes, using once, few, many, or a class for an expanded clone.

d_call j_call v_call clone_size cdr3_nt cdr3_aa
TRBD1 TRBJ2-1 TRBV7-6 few TGTGCCAGCAGCCCGGAACAGGGGGGCTACTCCTACAATGAGCAGTTCTTC CASSPEQGGYSYNEQFF
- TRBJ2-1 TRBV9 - TGTGCCAGCAGCGCGACGAGCCATGAGCAGTTCTTC CASSATSHEQFF
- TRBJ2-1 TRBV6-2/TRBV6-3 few TGTGCCAGCAGTTACCCCAACAGGGCAGCCTACAATGAGCAGTTCTTC CASSYPNRAAYNEQFF
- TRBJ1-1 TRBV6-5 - TGTGCCAGCAGCCGTCAGCTAAGCATGCCTGAAGCTTTCTTT CASSRQLSMPEAFF
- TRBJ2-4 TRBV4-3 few TGCGCCAGCAGCCAAGATGGGGGGCAGGGCATTCAGTACTTC CASSQDGGQGIQYF
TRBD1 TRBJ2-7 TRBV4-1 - TGCGCCAGCAGCCCCAACAGGGGTTCGGGGGAGCAGTACTTC CASSPNRGSGEQYF
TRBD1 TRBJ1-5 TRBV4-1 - TGCGCCAGCAGCCGCTCAGGGGGGCAGGGGTTCGGTCAGCCCCAGCATTTT CASSRSGGQGFGQPQHF
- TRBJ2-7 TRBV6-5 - TGTGCCAGCAGTTCCACCGGGACGAATTTACCCTACGAGCAGTACTTC CASSSTGTNLPYEQYF
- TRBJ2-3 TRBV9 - TGTGCCAGCAGCGTGCGGTCGGGGATTGGGCCAGATACGCAGTATTTT CASSVRSGIGPDTQYF
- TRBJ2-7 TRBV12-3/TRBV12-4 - TGTGCCAGCAGTCTCGCTTGGAGCGAGCAGTACTTC CASSLAWSEQYF
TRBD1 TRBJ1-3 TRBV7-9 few TGTGCCAGCAGCTTGACGACAGGGGATGGAAACACCATATATTTT CASSLTTGDGNTIYF
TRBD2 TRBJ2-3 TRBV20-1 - TGCAGTGCCCCTAGGACTAGCGGGGATCCAGATACGCAGTATTTT CSAPRTSGDPDTQYF
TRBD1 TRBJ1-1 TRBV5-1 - TGCGCCAGCAGGAAGACAGGGGAGAACACTGAAGCTTTCTTT CASRKTGENTEAFF